The entry that follows covers one T cell receptor (beta chain) sequence. Other DNA sequences of this sample code for an identical CDR3. The source of the sample is a study of control samples from healthy donors and cancer patients. Clones were read by immunoSEQ multiplex PCR, and TCRdb kept only the in-frame ones, dropping some. The sample includes about 84,000 clones, approximately 80% of them seen just once. V was pared by 5 bases and J by 8 bases, with 9 bases between. Per the germline V gene, CDR1 is MDHEN and CDR2 is SYDVKM. The CDR3 length is 12 residues. This clonotype originated in a man aged 55 to 69 with head and neck cancer. The chain carries TRBV28 and TRBJ1-4; D gene ambiguous. Sequencing was carried out using PBMCs. The CDR3: CASSKFGEKLFF. The CDR3 DNA reads TGTGCCAGCAGTAAATTCGGCGAAAAACTGTTTTTT. The whole variable domain, filled in from reference TRBV28 and TRBJ1-4, reads DVKVTQSSRYLVKRTGEKVFLECVQDMDHENMFWYRQDPGLGLRLIYFSYDVKMKEKGDIPEGYSVSREKKERFSLILESASTNQTSMYLCASSKFGEKLFFGSGTQLSVL.